These 24 T cell receptor beta chains were sequenced from one sample in a study of blood T cells in healthy people across ages. Through a sample-barcoded 5' primer and a J-beta primer mix, a second PCR was run for 7 to 11 cycles. TCRdb re-analysed the 5' RACE reads in MiXCR, keeping a single row per CDR3 protein. The sample contains some 1 million distinct CDR3 sequences, 35% to 50% of which appear only once. The material sequenced was blood. These receptors were collected from a woman aged 55-75 years in good health.

This chain links TRBV20-1 with TRBJ2-3; TRBD2 matches 12 bases. Germline values: CDR1 DFQATT, CDR2 SNEGSKA (reference sequence). The CDR3 contains 14 residues. J was trimmed by 10 bases and V by 3 bases; bases with no gene match: 8. The CDR3 DNA is TGCAGTGCTAGGACTAGCGGGAGAGGCGGGGCGCAGTATTTT. Its protein product is CSARTSGRGGAQYF.

This clonotype appeared a few times. This chain links TRBV24-1 with TRBJ2-1; D unclear. There are 15 residues in the CDR3. V was cut by 0 bases and J by 6 bases, with 11 bases left in between. CDR1 and CDR2 (germline): KGHDR, SFDVKD. Here the CDR3 reads CATSDLQGSRNEQFF. As DNA, the CDR3 is TGTGCCACCAGTGATTTGCAAGGCTCACGCAATGAGCAGTTCTTC.

The rearrangement links TRBV12-3 or TRBV12-4 to TRBJ1-2; D possibly corresponds to TRBD1 (6 bases). CDR3 length: 13 residues. V dropped 5 bases and J dropped 3 bases, with 10 bases sitting between them. CDR3 DNA sequence: TGTGCCAGCAGTCGACAGGACCACTATGGCTACACCTTC. The encoded protein is CASSRQDHYGYTF.

This clonotype was counted between two and nine times. V and J are TRBV14 and TRBJ1-2; D is unclear. This CDR3 region has 13 residues. From germline, CDR1 is SGHDN and CDR2 FVKESK. The ends were cut back, 4 bases at V and 2 bases at J, with 8 bases in the middle. In nucleotides, the CDR3 is TGTGCCAGCAGCCCTCGACTAAACTATGGCTACACCTTC. Protein: CASSPRLNYGYTF.

The chain employs TRBV9 and TRBJ2-1; the match to TRBD2 covers 10 bases. This CDR3 spans 16 amino acids. Germline lookup yields CDR1 SGDLS and CDR2 YYNGEE. Germline trimming cut 4 bases from V and 6 bases from J; bases unmatched to any gene: 10. As DNA, the CDR3 is TGTGCCAGCAGCATTAGTGTGGCTAGCGGGAGCAATGAGCAGTTCTTC. Residues: CASSISVASGSNEQFF. Full variable domain (rest looked up from reference TRBV9 and TRBJ2-1): DSGVTQTPKHLITATGQRVTLRCSPRSGDLSVYWYQQSLDQGLQFLIQYYNGEERAKGNILERFSAQQFPDLHSELNLSSLELGDSALYFCASSISVASGSNEQFFGPGTRLTVL.

This clonotype was counted at least ten times. The chain recombines TRBV7-3 with TRBJ2-1; 12 bases match TRBD2. The CDR3 extends over 15 amino acids. Trimming cost V 5 bases and J 8 bases; bases outside gene matches: 7. Germline V CDR1 and CDR2: SGHTA, FQGTGA. CDR3 in amino acids: CASSATSGRSDEQFF. The DNA for the CDR3 is TGTGCCAGCAGCGCGACTAGCGGGAGATCGGATGAGCAGTTCTTC.

This clonotype occurred a few times. The chain recombines TRBV7-8 with TRBJ2-4; 10 bases are shared with TRBD1. The J call is uncertain, as TRBJ2-7 better fits the DNA end. The germline V gene encodes CDR1 SGHVS and CDR2 FQNEAQ. The CDR3 is 16 residues long. The CDR3 loop reads CASSLATGQGVGEQYF. The CDR3, as DNA: TGTGCCAGCAGCTTAGCTACCGGACAGGGGGTTGGCGAGCAGTACTTC.

The rearrangement joins TRBV5-6 to TRBJ2-2; the D is unclear. Germline loops: CDR1 SGHDT, CDR2 YYEEEE. The V end lost 3 bases, the J end lost 1 base, and 13 bases lay between the germline ends. The CDR3 has 16 amino acids. DNA of the CDR3: TGTGCCAGCAGCTCTTTGAGGACCGTGAACACCGGGGAGCTGTTTTTT. Translation gives CASSSLRTVNTGELFF.

Only a few counts were recorded for this clonotype. The rearrangement uses TRBV28 and TRBJ1-2; TRBD1 is a possible D gene (5 bases). Trimming removed 6 bases at V and 3 bases at J, with 11 bases between. From germline, CDR1 is MDHEN and CDR2 SYDVKM. The CDR3 extends over 13 amino acids. The CDR3 protein is CASSRTTDYGYTF. The CDR3 DNA reads TGTGCCAGCAGCCGAACGACAGACTATGGCTACACCTTC.

To note about this clonotype: A much more abundant neighbour one base away suggests this may be a read error. The gene calls are TRBV7-2 and TRBJ2-3; D may be TRBD2 (6 bases). V lost 4 bases to trimming and J lost 1 base, with 18 bases between them. The CDR3 runs 17 residues. Germline CDR1 reads SGHTA; CDR2 reads FQGNSA. CDR3: CTSSSTWYQRGTDTQYF. DNA for the CDR3: TGTACCAGCAGCTCCACCTGGTACCAGCGGGGCACAGATACGCAGTATTTT.

V usage is TRBV12-3 or TRBV12-4 and J usage is TRBJ2-2; 15 bases are a match to TRBD2. This CDR3 comprises 18 residues. The J segment lost 3 bases and the V segment lost 5 bases, leaving 7 bases of the junction unmatched. The CDR3 DNA reads as TGTGCCAGCAGTCCGTGGACTAGCGGGAGGGCCGACACCGGGGAGCTGTTTTTT. Residues: CASSPWTSGRADTGELFF.

The chain is built from TRBV10-1 and TRBJ2-7; 8 bases map to TRBD2. The CDR3 has 14 residues. Germline CDR1 is WNHNN and CDR2 is SYGVQD (reference sequence). The junction had 0 bases not matched to a gene; V was cut back by 0 bases and J by 2 bases. This chain's CDR3 is CASSESGLAYEQYF. Here the CDR3 DNA reads TGCGCCAGCAGTGAGTCGGGACTAGCCTACGAGCAGTACTTC.

This clonotype was counted a few times. J is TRBJ2-3 and V is TRBV15, with TRBD1 identical over 9 bases. The junction had 7 bases not matched to a gene; V was cut back by 10 bases and J by 5 bases. The CDR3 is made up of 13 amino acids. The V gene's germline CDR1 is LNHNV and CDR2 YYDKDF (reference sequence). The CDR3 bases are TGTGCCATCGGGACAGGGATACAAGATACGCAGTATTTT. Translation: CAIGTGIQDTQYF.

The V and J genes are TRBV20-1 and TRBJ2-5; TRBD2 might be the D (5 bases). The CDR3 has 15 residues. Per germline, CDR1 DFQATT and CDR2 SNEGSKA (reference sequence). Deletions cut 3 bases from V and 1 base from J, with 15 bases between. The CDR3 DNA follows: TGCAGTGCTAGTAACAGCGGCAAGTCCCAAGAGACCCAGTACTTC. It yields the protein CSASNSGKSQETQYF.

This clonotype has only a few counts. The rearrangement joins TRBV9 to TRBJ2-7; tentatively, D is TRBD1 or TRBD2 (5 bases each). This CDR3 has 15 residues. V dropped 4 bases and J dropped 3 bases, with 17 bases sitting between them. Germline values: CDR1 SGDLS, CDR2 YYNGEE. The CDR3 bases are TGTGCCAGCAGCCCCGGGACCCCCTCGAACTACGAGCAGTACTTC. Protein product: CASSPGTPSNYEQYF.

This clonotype was seen a few times. This sequence joins TRBV20-1 and TRBJ2-3; D is possibly TRBD2 (5 bases). Trimming shortened V by 1 base and J by 3 bases, and 5 bases separated the two germline ends. The CDR3 runs to 12 residues. Per the germline V gene, CDR1 is DFQATT and CDR2 is SNEGSKA (reference sequence). CDR3 loop: CSARGTTDTQYF. The CDR3 DNA reads TGCAGTGCTAGAGGGACTACAGATACGCAGTATTTT.

The chain employs TRBV12-3 or TRBV12-4 and TRBJ2-1; no definite D call. Trimming cost V 8 bases and J 0 bases, with 5 bases left between them. CDR3 length: 12 amino acids. The DNA of the CDR3 is TGTGCCAGCTGTTCCTCCTACAATGAGCAGTTCTTC. It is translated as CASCSSYNEQFF.

The chain combines TRBV20-1 with TRBJ2-7, with 8 bases lining up with TRBD1. Germline CDR1 and CDR2: DFQATT and SNEGSKA (reference sequence). The junction had 21 bases not matched to a gene; V was cut back by 7 bases and J by 7 bases. CDR3 length equals 16 residues. The CDR3 reads CSVSNLGTGHYNEQYF. CDR3 bases: TGCAGTGTTTCTAATCTCGGGACAGGACACTACAATGAGCAGTACTTC.

The gene calls are TRBV27 and TRBJ2-1; TRBD2 matches 10 bases. With V trimmed by 3 bases and J by 2 bases, 7 bases remained unmatched. The CDR3 runs to 17 residues. Germline-derived CDR1 and CDR2 are MNHEY and SMNVEV (reference sequence). The CDR3 loop reads CASSFFGSGRAYNEQFF. The CDR3, as DNA: TGTGCCAGCAGTTTCTTTGGAAGCGGGAGGGCCTACAATGAGCAGTTCTTC.

This clonotype was seen repeatedly, ten times or more. J is TRBJ1-5 and V is TRBV28; D uncertain. CDR3 size: 14 residues. In germline, CDR1 is MDHEN, CDR2 SYDVKM. Trimming pared 10 bases from V and 0 bases from J, leaving 13 bases between. The CDR3 region is CATAYEVSNQPQHF. As DNA, the CDR3 is TGTGCCACCGCGTACGAAGTTAGCAATCAGCCCCAGCATTTT.

V usage is TRBV24-1 and J usage is TRBJ2-7; D may be TRBD1 (5 bases). The CDR3 covers 16 residues. Trimming took 4 bases from V and 1 from J, leaving 16 bases between them. CDR1 KGHDR and CDR2 SFDVKD come from the germline V gene. CDR3 DNA: TGTGCCACCAGTGAGCCAGAACAGGCAGATTCCTACGAGCAGTACTTC. Amino acids: CATSEPEQADSYEQYF.

This clonotype was picked up many times. In DNA, the CDR3 is TGCGCCAGCAGCTTGGTTGGCCAGTCGAAGTTCGGGTACGAGCAGTACTTC. Its protein product is CASSLVGQSKFGYEQYF. The chain carries TRBV5-1 and TRBJ2-7; D remains unclear. This CDR3 is 17 amino acids long. CDR1 is SGHRS, CDR2 YFSETQ, per germline. Trimming took off 0 bases at V and 4 bases at J, with 20 bases between the two ends. Full variable domain (missing parts from reference TRBV5-1 and TRBJ2-7): KAGVTQTPRYLIKTRGQQVTLSCSPISGHRSVSWYQQTPGQGLQFLFEYFSETQRNKGNFPGRFSGRQFSNSRSEMNVSTLELGDSALYLCASSLVGQSKFGYEQYFGPGTRLTVT.

The chain has TRBV25-1 and TRBJ1-6; TRBD1 might be the D (6 bases). The ends were cut back, 8 bases at V and 10 bases at J, with 21 bases in the middle. CDR3 length: 15 residues. Germline values: CDR1 MGHDK, CDR2 SYGVNS. CDR3 sequence (DNA): TGTGCCAGCTCGCCGGCACAGGGTACGGGATCACCCCTCCACTTT. Residues: CASSPAQGTGSPLHF.

This clonotype was seen a handful of times. The rearrangement joins TRBV29-1 to TRBJ1-2; 8 nucleotides agree with TRBD1. The V gene's germline CDR1 is SQVTM and CDR2 ANQGSEA. The CDR3 is made up of 14 amino acids. V shed 5 bases, J shed 1 base, and the junction held 6 bases outside the gene matches. CDR3 DNA sequence: TGCAGCGTTACGGGGACAGGAGATAACTATGGCTACACCTTC. It codes for CSVTGTGDNYGYTF.